One sample yielded the 26 T cell receptor beta chains listed below, sequenced in a study of lymphopenia after photon versus proton radiotherapy. The table came from immunoSEQ multiplex PCR; TCRdb's copy has only in-frame clones and leaves some out. The sample records 20,000 to 25,000 clones, around 85% being singletons. Material: peripheral blood, obtained from a patient treated with photon-based radiotherapy. The receptors originated from a man aged 55 to 70 with pancreatic cancer.

The chain employs TRBV6-5 and TRBJ2-1; D is perhaps TRBD2 (7 bases). V was cut by 0 bases and J by 4 bases, with 10 bases left in between. CDR3 length: 15 amino acids. CDR1 MNHEY and CDR2 SVGAGI come from the germline V gene. CDR3 nucleotide sequence: TGTGCCAGCAGTTACTCGGGGGGGCGATACAATGAGCAGTTCTTC. Its translation: CASSYSGGRYNEQFF.

The chain has TRBV10-3 and TRBJ1-6; TRBD1 aligns across 9 bases. The ends lost 10 bases at V and 10 bases at J; junction bases unmatched: 8. The CDR3 is 13 residues long. Germline V CDR1 and CDR2: ENHRY, SYGVKD. The CDR3 bases are TGTGCCACCTGGGACAGGGATGGCTCACCCCTCCACTTT. Protein sequence: CATWDRDGSPLHF.

The chain is built from TRBV11-2 and TRBJ2-3; the D is unclear. This CDR3 is 11 amino acids long. V shed 6 bases and J shed 3 bases, with 4 bases lying between them. Germline-derived CDR1 and CDR2 are SGHAT and FQNNGV. CDR3 nucleotides: TGTGCCAGCAGGGCGACAGATACGCAGTATTTT. It codes for CASRATDTQYF.

Only a few counts were recorded for this clone. The V and J genes are TRBV25-1 and TRBJ1-4; D gene ambiguous. The CDR3 has 13 residues. Germline V gene sequence: CDR1 MGHDK, CDR2 SYGVNS. V was shortened by 1 base and J by 6 bases, with 6 bases between the two germline ends. The CDR3 sequence is CASSEFGDEKLFF. CDR3 DNA sequence: TGTGCCAGCAGTGAATTTGGGGATGAAAAACTGTTTTTT.

The chain recombines TRBV5-4 with TRBJ2-5; TRBD1 or TRBD2 may be the D gene (5 bases each). Per the germline V gene, CDR1 is SGHNT and CDR2 is YYREEE (reference sequence). This CDR3 region has 14 residues. V dropped 2 bases and J dropped 4 bases, with 12 bases sitting between them. DNA for the CDR3: TGTGCCAGCAGCTTAATGCTGGGGGTAGAGACCCAGTACTTC. This gives the protein CASSLMLGVETQYF.

V usage is TRBV5-8 and J usage is TRBJ1-3, with D possibly matching TRBD1 (5 bases). Germline V gives CDR1 SGHTS, CDR2 YDEGEE. The germline V and J ends were trimmed by 5 bases and 2 bases, with 17 bases remaining between them. This CDR3 spans 16 amino acids. CDR3 nucleotides: TGTGCCAGCAGTCTCGATTCAGGGATCGCTGGAAACACCATATATTTT. It yields the protein CASSLDSGIAGNTIYF. The full variable domain, in which reference TRBV5-8 and TRBJ1-3 provide the parts outside the CDR3, is EAGVTQSPTHLIKTRGQQATLRCSPISGHTSVYWYQQALGLGLQFLLWYDEGEERNRGNFPPRFSGRQFPNYSSELNVNALELEDSALYLCASSLDSGIAGNTIYFGEGSWLTVV.

This clone was detected only a few times. The chain joins TRBV27 to TRBJ1-5; 9 bases map to TRBD1. The CDR3 covers 14 residues. Germline V gene lookup returns CDR1 MNHEY and CDR2 SMNVEV (reference sequence). The V segment lost 4 bases and the J segment 5 bases; nucleotides outside the gene matches: 3. The CDR3 nucleotides are TGTGCCAGCAGTTGGGGACAGGGCTATCAGCCCCAGCATTTT. Protein product: CASSWGQGYQPQHF.

The CDR3 spells CASSESGTGAFYSNQPQHF. The CDR3 DNA follows: TGTGCCAGCAGTGAATCGGGGACAGGGGCCTTTTATAGCAATCAGCCCCAGCATTTT. This chain joins TRBV2 and TRBJ1-5, with 10 bases identical to TRBD1. This CDR3 is built from 19 residues. The germline CDR1 and CDR2 sequences are SNHLY and FYNNEI. Trimming at V came to 2 bases and at J to 0 bases, leaving 10 bases not matched to a gene.

V gene TRBV7-2 combines with J gene TRBJ2-3; 7 nucleotides match TRBD2. The CDR3 length is 16 residues. The germline V gene encodes CDR1 SGHTA and CDR2 FQGNSA. V dropped 0 bases and J dropped 1; count of bases not matched to a gene: 4. CDR3 DNA sequence: TGTGCCAGCAGCTTAGCGCCGCTAGCGGGCACAGATACGCAGTATTTT. This codes for CASSLAPLAGTDTQYF.

This chain uses TRBV7-8 with TRBJ2-2; the match to TRBD1 covers 7 bases. The CDR3 is made up of 15 amino acids. V shed 6 bases, J shed 0 bases, and the junction held 4 bases outside the gene matches. The germline V gene encodes CDR1 SGHVS and CDR2 FQNEAQ. The CDR3 protein is CASSPTGTNTGELFF. In DNA form, the CDR3 reads TGTGCCAGCAGTCCGACAGGGACGAACACCGGGGAGCTGTTTTTT.

This sequence joins TRBV19 and TRBJ2-5, with 9 bases fitting TRBD2. Trimming cost V 6 bases and J 7 bases; bases outside gene matches: 15. The CDR3 has 16 amino acids. Per the germline V gene, CDR1 is LNHDA and CDR2 is SQIVND (reference sequence). CDR3 region: CASSDLGSGGRGTQYF. CDR3 DNA: TGTGCCAGTAGCGACCTCGGAAGCGGGGGGAGGGGGACCCAGTACTTC.

The V gene is TRBV5-1, the J gene TRBJ1-1; D unresolved. Per germline, CDR1 SGHRS and CDR2 YFSETQ. V lost 0 bases, J lost 6 bases, and 9 bases lay in between. The CDR3 spans 13 residues. The CDR3 here is CASSLVFGSEAFF. Written as DNA, the CDR3 is TGCGCCAGCAGCTTGGTATTTGGATCTGAAGCTTTCTTT.

V usage is TRBV28 and J usage is TRBJ1-5, with 8 bases matching TRBD1. With V trimmed by 3 bases and J by 2 bases, 3 bases remained unmatched. Germline CDR1 is MDHEN and CDR2 is SYDVKM. The CDR3 length is 15 residues. The CDR3 DNA follows: TGTGCCAGCAGTTTGACAGGGGCTCGCAATCAGCCCCAGCATTTT. This encodes CASSLTGARNQPQHF.

The chain couples TRBV18 to TRBJ2-3, with D maybe TRBD1 (5 bases). Germline V gene lookup returns CDR1 KGHSH and CDR2 LQKENI. Trimming left V 4 bases short and J 4 bases short, with 9 bases between. The CDR3 covers 13 residues. DNA of the CDR3: TGTGCCAGCTCACGGGGCCCAGCAGATACGCAGTATTTT. This gives the protein CASSRGPADTQYF. The whole variable domain, filled in from reference TRBV18 and TRBJ2-3, reads NAGVMQNPRHLVRRRGQEARLRCSPMKGHSHVYWYRQLPEEGLKFMVYLQKENIIDESGMPKERFSAEFPKEGPSILRIQQVVRGDSAAYFCASSRGPADTQYFGPGTRLTVL.

The V call is TRBV5-6, the J call TRBJ1-2; TRBD1 might be the D (6 bases). Trimming removed 6 bases at V and 8 bases at J, with 17 bases between. From germline, CDR1 is SGHDT and CDR2 YYEEEE. The CDR3 consists of 13 residues. CDR3 loop: CASTQPGGLGYTF. In DNA, the CDR3 is TGTGCCAGCACCCAACCTGGGGGGCTGGGCTACACCTTC.

The chain is built from TRBV19 and TRBJ2-5; D is unresolved. Germline lookup yields CDR1 LNHDA and CDR2 SQIVND (reference sequence). Trimming left V 3 bases short and J 4 bases short, with 9 bases between. This CDR3 region has 13 residues. The CDR3 protein is CASSMRRLETQYF. The CDR3 DNA follows: TGTGCCAGTAGTATGCGGCGTTTAGAGACCCAGTACTTC.

This sequence joins TRBV6-6 and TRBJ2-1; D call uncertain. This CDR3 is 13 amino acids long. The germline V gene encodes CDR1 MNHNY and CDR2 SVGAGI (reference sequence). V lost 4 bases, J lost 1 base, and 5 bases lay in between. CDR3 sequence: CASSFWSYNEQFF. Here the CDR3 DNA reads TGTGCCAGCAGTTTCTGGTCCTACAATGAGCAGTTCTTC.

This clone was seen a single time. The J gene is TRBJ1-6, the V gene TRBV30; TRBD1 agrees at 10 bases. This CDR3 spans 18 amino acids. Germline V gives CDR1 GTSNPN, CDR2 SVGIG (reference sequence). With 3 bases clipped from V and 10 bases from J, the junction kept 18 bases outside the gene matches. The CDR3 region has the DNA TGTGCCTGGAGGGGCGGGACAGGGGCCTCCCCGATCCAGTCACCCCTCCACTTT. Translating it yields CAWRGGTGASPIQSPLHF. Full variable domain (missing parts from reference TRBV30 and TRBJ1-6): SQTIHQWPATLVQPVGSPLSLECTVEGTSNPNLYWYRQAAGRGLQLLFYSVGIGQISSEVPQNLSASRPQDRQFILSSKKLLLSDSGFYLCAWRGGTGASPIQSPLHFGNGTRLTVT.

The chain uses TRBV30 and TRBJ2-3; TRBD2 agrees at 15 bases. The length of the CDR3 is 17 residues. In germline, CDR1 is GTSNPN, CDR2 SVGIG (reference sequence). J was trimmed by 4 bases and V by 3 bases; bases with no gene match: 8. DNA for the CDR3: TGTGCCTGGAGCTTTCGAAGGACTAGCGGGGGGGCAGATACGCAGTATTTT. This gives the protein CAWSFRRTSGGADTQYF.

The chain couples TRBV6-6 to TRBJ2-5; D call uncertain. This CDR3 has 13 amino acids. Germline V gene sequence: CDR1 MNHNY, CDR2 SVGAGI (reference sequence). V lost 5 bases and J lost 7, with 14 bases in between. The CDR3 here is CASSPDFFRTQYF. CDR3 nucleotides: TGTGCCAGCAGTCCTGACTTCTTTCGGACCCAGTACTTC.

The V gene is TRBV18, the J gene TRBJ2-7; D gene uncertain. V lost 2 bases to trimming and J lost 3 bases, with 11 bases between them. The CDR3 spans 14 residues. The V gene's germline CDR1 is KGHSH and CDR2 LQKENI. The CDR3, as DNA: TGTGCCAGCTCACCATCCCGGGTAATCTACGAGCAGTACTTC. It specifies CASSPSRVIYEQYF. The full variable domain, completed using reference TRBV18 and TRBJ2-7, is NAGVMQNPRHLVRRRGQEARLRCSPMKGHSHVYWYRQLPEEGLKFMVYLQKENIIDESGMPKERFSAEFPKEGPSILRIQQVVRGDSAAYFCASSPSRVIYEQYFGPGTRLTVT.

The chain has TRBV19 and TRBJ2-2; the D is unclear. Trimming left V 4 bases short and J 6 bases short, with 9 bases between. Germline V CDR1 and CDR2: LNHDA, SQIVND (reference sequence). The CDR3 consists of 13 residues. The chain's CDR3 is CASSTSVSGELFF. For the CDR3, the DNA is TGTGCCAGTAGTACTAGTGTATCCGGGGAGCTGTTTTTT.

The sample holds one count of this clone. The V call is TRBV4-3, the J call TRBJ2-7; D uncertain. Trimming took 0 bases from V and 4 from J, leaving 13 bases between them. CDR1 and CDR2 from the germline V gene are LGHNA and YSLEER. The CDR3 is 15 residues long. CDR3 coding DNA: TGCGCCAGCAGCCAAGATTTACACTTGGGATACGAGCAGTACTTC. Protein sequence: CASSQDLHLGYEQYF.

The chain has TRBV2 and TRBJ1-2; D gene uncertain. Looked up from germline, CDR1 is SNHLY and CDR2 is FYNNEI. V shed 6 bases and J shed 4 bases, with 12 bases lying between them. The CDR3 is 13 amino acids. CDR3 amino acids: CASRERVSYGYTF. The CDR3 nucleotides read TGTGCCAGCAGGGAAAGGGTTTCCTATGGCTACACCTTC.

The V and J genes are TRBV6-1 and TRBJ1-4; D is undetermined. V lost 2 bases and J lost 3, with 7 bases in between. The CDR3 is 14 amino acids. The germline gives CDR1 MNHNS, CDR2 SASEGT. CDR3: CASSEIRSNEKLFF. CDR3 DNA: TGTGCCAGCAGTGAAATTCGATCTAATGAAAAACTGTTTTTT.

The chain combines TRBV19 with TRBJ2-3, with 7 bases identical to TRBD2. Germline V lookup: CDR1 LNHDA, CDR2 SQIVND (reference sequence). The length of the CDR3 is 14 residues. The trim removed 8 bases at V and 4 bases at J, leaving 9 bases unmatched. This chain's CDR3 is CASHGGGMSDTQYF. The CDR3 DNA follows: TGTGCCAGTCATGGGGGGGGGATGTCAGATACGCAGTATTTT.